The clone carrying this T cell receptor beta chain was seen repeatedly, ten times or more. Its antigen is not identified. The authors prepared the TCRbeta library with unique molecular identifiers. Each CDR3 protein gets one entry after TCRdb re-called the PCR reads with MiXCR. The sample yields about 290,000 distinct CDR3 sequences, nearly 8% seen once. Trimming stripped 3 bases from V and 3 bases from J, with 11 bases between. The CDR3 consists of 13 residues. Germline values: CDR1 DFQATT, CDR2 SNEGSKA (reference sequence). This record belongs to a study of T-cell reconstitution after alpha-beta-depleted transplantation in children. Study-wide results and caveats: T-cell counts and diversity at one year post-transplant came mainly from newly produced T cells. Alpha-beta T cells about two months after transplant reportedly derived from several hundred expanded graft clones. Recipient T cells and thymic progenitors that survived were the source of the high TCRbeta diversity seen at day 60 in some patients.

The sample was peripheral blood, taken 360 days after TCRalphabeta/CD19-depleted stem cell transplant. The chain carries TRBV20-1 and TRBJ2-5; D is unresolved. The sequence was obtained from a female patient aged 2-10 years who had a stem cell transplant for Fanconi anemia, so the T cells may come from the graft donor. For the CDR3, the DNA is TGCAGTGCTAGGATAAAGAGGAAAGAGACCCAGTACTTC. Its translation is CSARIKRKETQYF.